A single sample gave rise to the 21 T cell receptor beta chains below, sequenced in a study of Ad26.COV2.S vaccination and SARS-CoV-2 variants. TCRdb's table, derived via immunoSEQ multiplex PCR, lists solely in-frame clones and lacks some. The repertoire holds over 110,000 clones, with just over 85% as singletons. The source material was peripheral blood, sampled after recovery from COVID-19. These receptors originate from a human donor who had recovered from COVID-19.

The rearrangement uses TRBV30 and TRBJ1-6; 7 bases match TRBD1. This CDR3 spans 16 amino acids. Germline V CDR1 and CDR2: GTSNPN, SVGIG (reference sequence). Trimming at V came to 3 bases and at J to 9 bases, leaving 14 bases not matched to a gene. CDR3 sequence (DNA): TGTGCCTGGAGGTTAGAGGGGGCAGGTCAAGTTTCACCCCTCCACTTT. Translation: CAWRLEGAGQVSPLHF.

The gene calls are TRBV9 and TRBJ1-3, with 8 bases that match TRBD1. The CDR3 is 16 amino acids. Trimming at V came to 2 bases and at J to 0 bases, leaving 4 bases not matched to a gene. Germline values: CDR1 SGDLS, CDR2 YYNGEE. The CDR3 loop is CASSVGTGLSGNTIYF. The CDR3 region has the DNA TGTGCCAGCAGCGTCGGGACAGGCCTCTCTGGAAACACCATATATTTT.

The J gene is TRBJ2-2, the V gene TRBV27, with D tentatively TRBD1 (5 bases). V lost 2 bases, J lost 4 bases, and 8 bases lay in between. Per the germline V gene, CDR1 is MNHEY and CDR2 is SMNVEV (reference sequence). CDR3 length: 14 amino acids. In DNA, the CDR3 is TGTGCCAGCAGTTTAATACAGGCCACCGGGGAGCTGTTTTTT. Its protein product is CASSLIQATGELFF.

In its sample, this clone was seen a few times. J is TRBJ1-2 and V is TRBV6-2 or TRBV6-3, with D perhaps TRBD1 (6 bases). CDR3 size: 16 residues. Per the germline V gene, CDR1 is MNHEY and CDR2 is SVGEGT. V gave up 2 bases and J gave up 0 bases, with 13 bases separating them. The CDR3 protein is CASSYPGQQANYGYTF. In DNA form, the CDR3 reads TGTGCCAGCAGTTACCCGGGACAACAAGCTAACTATGGCTACACCTTC.

This clone was detected only a few times. CDR3 sequence reads: CASSLPGLPEAFF. CDR3 in DNA: TGTGCCAGCAGTTTACCTGGATTGCCTGAAGCTTTCTTT. This rearrangement joins TRBV12-3 or TRBV12-4 to TRBJ1-1; D ambiguous. With 2 bases removed from V and 6 bases from J, the gap between germline ends came to 10 bases. The length of the CDR3 is 13 residues.

The rearrangement uses TRBV4-1 and TRBJ1-2; 7 bases are shared with TRBD1. The CDR3 totals 14 residues. V gave up 0 bases and J gave up 4 bases; unmatched junction bases: 2. Germline lookup yields CDR1 MGHRA and CDR2 YSYEKL. In DNA form, the CDR3 reads TGCGCCAGCAGCCAAGATCCAGGGGGCTATGGCTACACCTTC. Translated, it gives CASSQDPGGYGYTF.

V gene TRBV30 combines with J gene TRBJ2-1, with D possibly matching TRBD2 (6 bases). Trimming left V 2 bases short and J 6 bases short, with 17 bases between. The CDR3 is 15 amino acids. In germline, CDR1 is GTSNPN, CDR2 SVGIG (reference sequence). CDR3 nucleotide sequence: TGTGCCTGGAGTCTCGGGGGAATCAGCGGCAATGAGCAGTTCTTC. This encodes CAWSLGGISGNEQFF. The whole variable domain, remainder taken from reference TRBV30 and TRBJ2-1, is SQTIHQWPATLVQPVGSPLSLECTVEGTSNPNLYWYRQAAGRGLQLLFYSVGIGQISSEVPQNLSASRPQDRQFILSSKKLLLSDSGFYLCAWSLGGISGNEQFFGPGTRLTVL.

The chain recombines TRBV19 with TRBJ1-1, with D unclear. Germline V gene sequence: CDR1 LNHDA, CDR2 SQIVND (reference sequence). V was trimmed by 3 bases and J by 4 bases, leaving 9 bases between them. The CDR3 consists of 13 residues. The CDR3 region has the DNA TGTGCCAGTAGTATGGCTGGGATCACTGAAGCTTTCTTT. This sequence encodes CASSMAGITEAFF.

The table lists this clone with a count of one. The CDR3, as DNA: TGTGCCAGCAGTTACGGGACCAGTCTCCAAGAAGCCAAAAACATTCAGTACTTC. Encoded protein: CASSYGTSLQEAKNIQYF. J is TRBJ2-4 and V is TRBV6-2 or TRBV6-3, with D perhaps being TRBD1 or TRBD2 (5 bases each). The V gene's germline CDR1 is MNHEY and CDR2 SVGEGT. V was pared by 2 bases and J by 0 bases, with 17 bases between. This CDR3 contains 18 residues.

The chain uses TRBV6-5 and TRBJ1-1; TRBD1 aligns across 9 bases. The germline V gene encodes CDR1 MNHEY and CDR2 SVGAGI. V trimming: 5 bases; J trimming: 4 bases; junction bases outside the gene matches: 8. The CDR3 is made up of 15 amino acids. The CDR3 loop is CASSLLGQGGTEAFF. The CDR3 DNA sequence: TGTGCCAGCAGTCTATTGGGACAGGGAGGCACTGAAGCTTTCTTT.

The chain is built from TRBV4-1 and TRBJ1-1; possible D gene TRBD1, 6 bases. Looked up from germline, CDR1 is MGHRA and CDR2 is YSYEKL. Trimming took off 4 bases at V and 5 bases at J, with 14 bases between the two ends. The CDR3 sequence is 14 residues long. DNA of the CDR3: TGCGCCAGCAGCCTCCATAGGGGGGCAACTGAAGCTTTCTTT. It yields the protein CASSLHRGATEAFF.

The chain is built from TRBV7-6 and TRBJ2-1; D unclear. This CDR3 region has 16 residues. Germline V CDR1 and CDR2: SGHVS, FNYEAQ. The V and J ends lost 2 bases and 5 bases respectively, with 16 bases between them. In DNA, the CDR3 is TGTGCCAGCAGCTTACAACCTGCGACTGACAACAATGAGCAGTTCTTC. It translates to CASSLQPATDNNEQFF.

The gene calls are TRBV6-5 and TRBJ1-2; 9 bases match TRBD1. CDR1 MNHEY and CDR2 SVGAGI come from the germline V gene. This CDR3 is built from 15 residues. V shed 2 bases, J shed 4 bases, and the junction held 5 bases outside the gene matches. CDR3: CASSYDRGTSYGYTF. Written as DNA, the CDR3 is TGTGCCAGCAGTTACGACAGGGGGACTTCCTATGGCTACACCTTC.

The chain combines TRBV6-1 with TRBJ2-3; D could derive from TRBD1 or TRBD2 (6 bases each). This CDR3 comprises 15 residues. Trimming left V 2 bases short and J 0 bases short, with 9 bases between. Per germline, CDR1 MNHNS and CDR2 SASEGT. The CDR3 DNA reads as TGTGCCAGCAGTGAATCGGGGGCCAGCACAGATACGCAGTATTTT. Translated: CASSESGASTDTQYF.

The rearrangement joins TRBV7-2 to TRBJ1-3, with D unclear. The V end lost 3 bases, the J end lost 0 bases, and 9 bases lay between the germline ends. The germline CDR1 and CDR2 sequences are SGHTA and FQGNSA. CDR3 length: 15 amino acids. Here the CDR3 reads CASSFGQVSGNTIYF. The CDR3 DNA sequence: TGTGCCAGCAGCTTTGGGCAAGTCTCTGGAAACACCATATATTTT.

The rearrangement joins TRBV11-3 to TRBJ2-7; weak D call: TRBD2 (7 bases). The V and J ends lost 4 bases and 5 bases respectively, with 12 bases between them. The CDR3 runs to 13 residues. CDR1 is SGHNT, CDR2 YENEEA, per germline. This CDR3 reads CASSSIGGHEQYF. The CDR3 DNA sequence: TGTGCCAGCAGCTCGATCGGGGGGCACGAGCAGTACTTC.

The rearrangement joins TRBV15 to TRBJ2-3, with 7 positions matching TRBD2. This CDR3 has 15 amino acids. Germline trimming cut 8 bases from V and 5 bases from J; bases unmatched to any gene: 13. Germline CDR1 is LNHNV and CDR2 is YYDKDF (reference sequence). CDR3 bases: TGTGCCACCCTTCGGGTAGCGGGTTCCGAAGATACGCAGTATTTT. Translating gives CATLRVAGSEDTQYF.

This clone was detected only a few times. The genes are TRBV27 and TRBJ2-5; D may be TRBD1 (5 bases). The V end was cut by 2 bases, the J end by 5 bases, with 15 bases between. Germline loops: CDR1 MNHEY, CDR2 SMNVEV (reference sequence). This CDR3 has 15 residues. CDR3 region: CASSLLAGKRETQYF. As DNA, the CDR3 is TGTGCCAGCAGTTTACTGGCAGGGAAGAGGGAGACCCAGTACTTC.

The rearrangement joins TRBV28 to TRBJ2-1, with TRBD1 matching 8 bases. Germline lookup yields CDR1 MDHEN and CDR2 SYDVKM. V shed 5 bases, J shed 7 bases, and the junction held 7 bases outside the gene matches. CDR3 length equals 14 residues. The CDR3 reads CASSRGTGQNEQFF. CDR3 bases: TGTGCCAGCAGTCGCGGGACAGGACAGAATGAGCAGTTCTTC.

The chain uses TRBV7-8 and TRBJ2-7; D could derive from TRBD1 or TRBD2 (5 bases each). The germline V and J ends were trimmed by 5 bases and 5 bases, with 16 bases remaining between them. CDR1 and CDR2 from the germline V gene are SGHVS and FQNEAQ. The CDR3 runs 14 residues. DNA for the CDR3: TGTGCCAGCAGCCTCGGGACCTTTAGTGACGAGCAGTACTTC. It encodes CASSLGTFSDEQYF.

The chain is built from TRBV6-5 and TRBJ2-5; 8 nucleotides match TRBD1. CDR3 length: 15 amino acids. Germline V gene data show CDR1 as MNHEY and CDR2 as SVGAGI. V lost 5 bases to trimming and J lost 5 bases; unmatched junction nucleotides: 10. The CDR3 coding sequence is TGTGCCAGCAGTAACCAAGACAGGGGAGAGGAGACCCAGTACTTC. The encoded protein is CASSNQDRGEETQYF.